This TCR beta chain originates from a study of cytomegalovirus exposure and HLA in healthy donors. It was with 60 Vbeta and 13 Jbeta primers that the PCR ran. Clones were read by immunoSEQ multiplex PCR, and TCRdb kept only the in-frame ones, dropping some. The table records about 110,000 clones, around 73% of them present only once. Trimming left V 1 base short and J 0 bases short, with 13 bases between. This CDR3 has 16 amino acids. Germline CDR1 is MDHEN and CDR2 is SYDVKM. Though nominally healthy at sampling, donors likely had unrecorded immune exposures. This receptor was identified in a man younger than 45 in good health and CMV-seronegative. The material sequenced was PBMCs. The chain joins TRBV28 to TRBJ2-7; D not resolved. CDR3 DNA sequence: TGTGCCAGCAGTTTATCTTTTACTACACCCTCCTACGAGCAGTACTTC. This translates into CASSLSFTTPSYEQYF. The whole variable domain, filled in from reference TRBV28 and TRBJ2-7, reads DVKVTQSSRYLVKRTGEKVFLECVQDMDHENMFWYRQDPGLGLRLIYFSYDVKMKEKGDIPEGYSVSREKKERFSLILESASTNQTSMYLCASSLSFTTPSYEQYFGPGTRLTVT.